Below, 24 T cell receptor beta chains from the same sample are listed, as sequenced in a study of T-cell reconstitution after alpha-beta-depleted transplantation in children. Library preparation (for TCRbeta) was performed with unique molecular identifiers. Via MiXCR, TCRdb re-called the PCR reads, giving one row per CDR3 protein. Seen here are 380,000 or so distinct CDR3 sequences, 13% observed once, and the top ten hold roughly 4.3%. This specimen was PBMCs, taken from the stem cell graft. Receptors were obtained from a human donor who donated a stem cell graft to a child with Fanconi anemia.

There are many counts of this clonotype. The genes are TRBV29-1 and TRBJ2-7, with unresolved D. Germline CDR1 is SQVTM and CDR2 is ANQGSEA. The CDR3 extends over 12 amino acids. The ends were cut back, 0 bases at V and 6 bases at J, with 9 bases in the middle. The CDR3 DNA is TGCAGCGTTGAAGATTGGATAGGCGAGCAGTACTTC. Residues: CSVEDWIGEQYF.

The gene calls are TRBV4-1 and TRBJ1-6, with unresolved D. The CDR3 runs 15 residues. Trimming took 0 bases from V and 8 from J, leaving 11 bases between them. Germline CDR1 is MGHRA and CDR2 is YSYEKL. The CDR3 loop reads CASSQEGGPDSPLHF. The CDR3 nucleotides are TGCGCCAGCAGCCAAGAAGGAGGCCCGGATTCACCCCTCCACTTT.

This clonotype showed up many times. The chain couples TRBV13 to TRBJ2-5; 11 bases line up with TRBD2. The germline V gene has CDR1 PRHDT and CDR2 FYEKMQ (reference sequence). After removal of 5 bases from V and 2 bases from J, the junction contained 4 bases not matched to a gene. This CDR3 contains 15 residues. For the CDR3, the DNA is TGTGCCAGCAGCCAAAGGACTAGCGGGCAAGAGACCCAGTACTTC. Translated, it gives CASSQRTSGQETQYF.

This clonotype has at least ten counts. The CDR3 DNA sequence: TGTGCCAGTGGAAACACGAGGCGGGAAAAACTGTTTTTT. Amino acid sequence: CASGNTRREKLFF. The chain carries TRBV19 and TRBJ1-4; D gene unclear. Germline values: CDR1 LNHDA, CDR2 SQIVND (reference sequence). CDR3 length: 13 amino acids. V was clipped by 8 bases and J by 8 bases, with 15 bases between them.

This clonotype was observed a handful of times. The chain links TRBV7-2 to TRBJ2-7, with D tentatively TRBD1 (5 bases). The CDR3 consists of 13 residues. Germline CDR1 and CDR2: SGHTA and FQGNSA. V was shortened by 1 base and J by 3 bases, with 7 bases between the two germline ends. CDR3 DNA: TGTGCCAGCAGCTTAGAAGACAGCTACGAGCAGTACGTC. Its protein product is CASSLEDSYEQYV.

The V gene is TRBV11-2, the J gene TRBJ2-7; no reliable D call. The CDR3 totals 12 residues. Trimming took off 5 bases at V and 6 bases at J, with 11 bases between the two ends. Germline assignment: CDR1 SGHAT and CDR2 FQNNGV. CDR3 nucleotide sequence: TGTGCCAGCAGCCCCACGGGTCTCGAGCAGTACGTC. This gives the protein CASSPTGLEQYV.

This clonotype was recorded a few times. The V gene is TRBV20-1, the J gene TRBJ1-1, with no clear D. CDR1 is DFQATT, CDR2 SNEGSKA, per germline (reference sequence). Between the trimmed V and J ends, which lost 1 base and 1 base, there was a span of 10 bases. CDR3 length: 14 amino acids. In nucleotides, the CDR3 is TGCAGTGCTAGAGTTCAGGCATCGAACACTGAAGCTTTCTTT. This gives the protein CSARVQASNTEAFF.

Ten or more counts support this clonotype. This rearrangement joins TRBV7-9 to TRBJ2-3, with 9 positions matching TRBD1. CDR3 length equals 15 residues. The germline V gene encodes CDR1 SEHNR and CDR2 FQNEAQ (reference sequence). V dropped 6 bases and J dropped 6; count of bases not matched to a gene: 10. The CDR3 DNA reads TGTGCCAGCAGGGGACAGGGAGCTCTCGGGGATACGCAGTATTTT. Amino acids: CASRGQGALGDTQYF.

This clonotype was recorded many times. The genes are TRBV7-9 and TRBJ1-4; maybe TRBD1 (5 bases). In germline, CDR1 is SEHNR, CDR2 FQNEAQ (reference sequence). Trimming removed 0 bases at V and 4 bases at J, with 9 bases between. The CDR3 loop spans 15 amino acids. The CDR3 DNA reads TGTGCCAGCAGCTTAGCGCGGGGCCTTAATGAAAAACTGTTTTTT. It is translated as CASSLARGLNEKLFF.

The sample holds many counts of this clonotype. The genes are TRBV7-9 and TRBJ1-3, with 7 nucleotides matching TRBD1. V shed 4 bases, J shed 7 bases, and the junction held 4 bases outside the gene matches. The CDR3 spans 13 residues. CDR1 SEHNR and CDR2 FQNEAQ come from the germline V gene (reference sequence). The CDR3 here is CASSWDSQNTIYF. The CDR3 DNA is TGTGCCAGCAGCTGGGACAGCCAGAACACCATATATTTT.

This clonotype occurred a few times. CDR3 DNA sequence: TGTGCCAGCAGTGTGGCGTTCCTCTACGAGCAGTACGTC. It encodes CASSVAFLYEQYV. The chain joins TRBV6-1 to TRBJ2-7, with unresolved D. The V and J ends lost 4 bases and 3 bases respectively, with 10 bases between them. CDR1 is MNHNS, CDR2 SASEGT, per germline. The CDR3 is 13 residues long.

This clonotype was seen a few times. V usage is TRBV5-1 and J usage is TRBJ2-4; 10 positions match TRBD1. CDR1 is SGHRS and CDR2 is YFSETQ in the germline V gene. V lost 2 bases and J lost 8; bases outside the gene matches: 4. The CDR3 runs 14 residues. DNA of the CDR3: TGCGCCAGCAGCTTAGGACAGGGGGAAGACATTCAGTACTTC. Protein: CASSLGQGEDIQYF.

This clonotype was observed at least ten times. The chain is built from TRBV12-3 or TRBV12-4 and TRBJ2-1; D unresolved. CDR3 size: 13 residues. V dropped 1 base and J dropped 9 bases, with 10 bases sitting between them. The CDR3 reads CASSLESRSEQFF. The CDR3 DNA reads TGTGCCAGCAGTTTAGAATCCAGGAGTGAGCAGTTCTTC.

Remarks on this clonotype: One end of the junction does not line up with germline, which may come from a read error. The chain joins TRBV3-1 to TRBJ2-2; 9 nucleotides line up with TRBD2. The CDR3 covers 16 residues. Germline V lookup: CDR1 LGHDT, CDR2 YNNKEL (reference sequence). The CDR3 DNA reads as TGTGCCTGCAGCCGATTGCCAGCGGGGGGAGCCGGGGAGCTGTTTTTT. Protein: CACSRLPAGGAGELFF.

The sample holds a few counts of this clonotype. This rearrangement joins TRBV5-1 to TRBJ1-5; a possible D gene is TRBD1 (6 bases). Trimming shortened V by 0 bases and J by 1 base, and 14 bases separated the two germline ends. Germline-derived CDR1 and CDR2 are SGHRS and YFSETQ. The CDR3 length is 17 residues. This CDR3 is CASSLEPSGVSNQPQHF. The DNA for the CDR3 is TGCGCCAGCAGCTTGGAGCCCTCAGGGGTAAGCAATCAGCCCCAGCATTTT.

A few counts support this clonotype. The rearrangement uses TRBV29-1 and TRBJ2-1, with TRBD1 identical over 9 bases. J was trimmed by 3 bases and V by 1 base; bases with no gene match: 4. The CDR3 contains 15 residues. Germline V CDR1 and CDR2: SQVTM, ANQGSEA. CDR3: CSVEGVGQGYNEQFF. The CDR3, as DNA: TGCAGCGTTGAAGGAGTGGGACAGGGCTACAATGAGCAGTTCTTC.

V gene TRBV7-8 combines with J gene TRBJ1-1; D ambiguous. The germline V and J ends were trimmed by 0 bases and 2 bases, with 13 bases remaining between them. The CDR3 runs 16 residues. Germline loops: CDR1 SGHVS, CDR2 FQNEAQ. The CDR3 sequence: CASSLAQLLVNTEAFF. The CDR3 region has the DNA TGTGCCAGCAGCTTAGCGCAACTCTTAGTAAACACTGAAGCTTTCTTT.

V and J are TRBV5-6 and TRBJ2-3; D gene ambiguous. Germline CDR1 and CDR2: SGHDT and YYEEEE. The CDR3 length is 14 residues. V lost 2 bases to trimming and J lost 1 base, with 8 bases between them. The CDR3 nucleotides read TGTGCCAGCAGCTTCTTCCGGGGCACAGATACGCAGTATTTT. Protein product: CASSFFRGTDTQYF.

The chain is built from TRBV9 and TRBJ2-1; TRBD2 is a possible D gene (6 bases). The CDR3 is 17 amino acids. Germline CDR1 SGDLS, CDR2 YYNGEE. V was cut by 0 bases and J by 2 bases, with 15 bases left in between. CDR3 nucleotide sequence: TGTGCCAGCAGCGTAGAGGCCTATTCGGGGGCCTACAATGAGCAGTTCTTC. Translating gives CASSVEAYSGAYNEQFF.

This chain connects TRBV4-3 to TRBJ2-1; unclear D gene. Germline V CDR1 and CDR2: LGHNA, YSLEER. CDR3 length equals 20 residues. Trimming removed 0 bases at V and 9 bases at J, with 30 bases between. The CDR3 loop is CASSQEAFLLGMGFVGEQFF. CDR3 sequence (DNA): TGCGCCAGCAGCCAAGAAGCGTTTCTTTTGGGGATGGGGTTTGTCGGTGAGCAGTTCTTC.

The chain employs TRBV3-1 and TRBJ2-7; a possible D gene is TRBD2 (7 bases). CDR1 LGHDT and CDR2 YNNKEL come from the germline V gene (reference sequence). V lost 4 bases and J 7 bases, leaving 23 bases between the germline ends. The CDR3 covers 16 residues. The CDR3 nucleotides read TGTGCCAGCAGCCGACGGGGCGGGGGCCCGGCGAGGGAGCAGTACTTC. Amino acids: CASSRRGGGPAREQYF.

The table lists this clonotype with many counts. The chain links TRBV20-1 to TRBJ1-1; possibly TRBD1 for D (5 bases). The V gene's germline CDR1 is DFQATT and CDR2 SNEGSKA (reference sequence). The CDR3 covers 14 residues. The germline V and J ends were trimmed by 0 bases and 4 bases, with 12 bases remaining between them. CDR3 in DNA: TGCAGTGCTAGAGAAGCCAGGGCAGGCACTGAAGCTTTCTTT. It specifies CSAREARAGTEAFF.

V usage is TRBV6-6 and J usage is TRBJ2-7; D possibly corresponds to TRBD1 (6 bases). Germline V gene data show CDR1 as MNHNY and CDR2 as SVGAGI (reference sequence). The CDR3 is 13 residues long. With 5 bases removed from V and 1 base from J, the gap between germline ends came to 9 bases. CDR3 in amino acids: CASSRTDSYEQYV. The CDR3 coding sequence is TGTGCCAGCAGTCGGACAGATTCCTACGAGCAGTACGTC.

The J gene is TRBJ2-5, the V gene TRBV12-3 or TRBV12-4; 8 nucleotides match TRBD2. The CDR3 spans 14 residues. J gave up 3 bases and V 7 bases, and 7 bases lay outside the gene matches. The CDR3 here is CASTLAGLKETQYF. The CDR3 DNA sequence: TGTGCCAGCACCTTAGCGGGGCTTAAAGAGACCCAGTACTTC.